Listed below are T cell receptor beta chains from one sample, sequenced in a study of low-dose radiotherapy and immunotherapy resistance in tumors. TCRdb called the reads again in MiXCR, with one record for every CDR3 protein. The table lists roughly 60,000 distinct CDR3 sequences, around 27% of them singletons. Sequencing used PBMCs, obtained before treatment. These receptor sequences come from a male donor with prostate cancer. Each CDR3 is given with its conserved first and last residue. Fields, in order: V gene, clone size, D gene, J gene, CDR3 DNA, CDR3 protein. D genes are given only for firm matches. A row's size may be missing; if present it is once, few, many or a size class.

v_call: TRBV20-1; clone_size: many; d_call: TRBD1; j_call: TRBJ1-6; cdr3_nt: TGCAGTGCTACGCCAGGGACAGCCTATAATTCACCCCTCCACTTT; cdr3_aa: CSATPGTAYNSPLHF
v_call: TRBV5-1; clone_size: many; d_call: .; j_call: TRBJ2-1; cdr3_nt: TGCGCCAGCAGGGTTAATTACAATGAGCAGTTCTTC; cdr3_aa: CASRVNYNEQFF
v_call: TRBV6-2/TRBV6-3; clone_size: many; d_call: .; j_call: TRBJ1-1; cdr3_nt: TGTGCCAGCGGGGGGGGTTGGCGCGGGGACACTGAAGCTTTCTTT; cdr3_aa: CASGGGWRGDTEAFF
v_call: TRBV28; clone_size: few; d_call: TRBD2; j_call: TRBJ2-7; cdr3_nt: TGTGCCAGCAGGTTGAGACTAGCAAACTCCTACGAGCAGTACTTC; cdr3_aa: CASRLRLANSYEQYF
v_call: TRBV28; clone_size: many; d_call: TRBD2; j_call: TRBJ2-1; cdr3_nt: TGTGCCAGCAGCACCCCTAGCGGGAGGCCCTACAATGAGCAGTTCTTC; cdr3_aa: CASSTPSGRPYNEQFF
v_call: TRBV6-1; clone_size: medium-sized; d_call: TRBD1; j_call: TRBJ2-5; cdr3_nt: TGTGCCAGCAGATATACAGGGGGTGAACAAGAGACCCAGTACTTC; cdr3_aa: CASRYTGGEQETQYF
v_call: TRBV27; clone_size: many; d_call: TRBD1; j_call: TRBJ2-5; cdr3_nt: TGTGCCAGCAGTTTTCGGGACAGACCGACCCAGTACTTC; cdr3_aa: CASSFRDRPTQYF
v_call: TRBV29-1; clone_size: .; d_call: TRBD1; j_call: TRBJ2-7; cdr3_nt: TGCAGCGTTAGACAGGGACCCTACGAGCAGTACTTC; cdr3_aa: CSVRQGPYEQYF
v_call: TRBV28; clone_size: .; d_call: .; j_call: TRBJ2-5; cdr3_nt: TGTGCCAGCAGTAAGATACAGACAGGCCAAGAGACCCAGTACTTC; cdr3_aa: CASSKIQTGQETQYF
v_call: TRBV12-5; clone_size: many; d_call: .; j_call: TRBJ1-1; cdr3_nt: TGTGCTAGTGGGAGCACCCGGTGGGAGATGAACACTGAAGCTTTCTTT; cdr3_aa: CASGSTRWEMNTEAFF
v_call: TRBV15; clone_size: many; d_call: .; j_call: TRBJ2-7; cdr3_nt: TGTGCCACCAGCAGAGTTCTGGGGCCGGGCTACGAGCAGTACTTC; cdr3_aa: CATSRVLGPGYEQYF
v_call: TRBV5-1; clone_size: many; d_call: .; j_call: TRBJ2-7; cdr3_nt: TGCGCCACTGGACCGGGACCGGCTTCTGTGAAGCAGTACTTC; cdr3_aa: CATGPGPASVKQYF
v_call: TRBV28; clone_size: many; d_call: .; j_call: TRBJ2-7; cdr3_nt: TGTGCCAGCGGGCAAGAGGGGGGCTGGCACGAGCAGTACTTC; cdr3_aa: CASGQEGGWHEQYF
v_call: TRBV19; clone_size: many; d_call: .; j_call: TRBJ1-5; cdr3_nt: TGTGCCAGTAGTATATCGTCACAGAATAGCAATCAGCCCCAGCATTTT; cdr3_aa: CASSISSQNSNQPQHF
v_call: TRBV30; clone_size: many; d_call: .; j_call: TRBJ2-6; cdr3_nt: TGTGCCTGGAGTATTCGGGCTGGGTGGATGACTGGGGCCAACGTCCTGACTTTC; cdr3_aa: CAWSIRAGWMTGANVLTF
v_call: TRBV29-1; clone_size: many; d_call: .; j_call: TRBJ1-2; cdr3_nt: TGCAGCGTTGACGGGGGCAGGGGTTTCTCTCGCTACACCTTC; cdr3_aa: CSVDGGRGFSRYTF
v_call: TRBV12-3/TRBV12-4; clone_size: many; d_call: TRBD1; j_call: TRBJ1-5; cdr3_nt: TGTGCCAGCCGATCGGACAGGGCTCAGCCCCAGCATTTT; cdr3_aa: CASRSDRAQPQHF
v_call: TRBV27; clone_size: many; d_call: .; j_call: TRBJ2-3; cdr3_nt: TGTGCCAGCAGTTTATCTTCTAGCACAGATACGCAGTATTTT; cdr3_aa: CASSLSSSTDTQYF
v_call: TRBV2; clone_size: many; d_call: .; j_call: TRBJ1-5; cdr3_nt: TGTGCCAGCAACACAGGAGAACCGCATCCCCAGCATTTT; cdr3_aa: CASNTGEPHPQHF
v_call: TRBV7-9; clone_size: .; d_call: .; j_call: TRBJ2-6; cdr3_nt: TGTGCCAGCAGCTTAACCTCTGGGGCCAACGTCCTGACTTTC; cdr3_aa: CASSLTSGANVLTF
v_call: TRBV12-3/TRBV12-4; clone_size: many; d_call: .; j_call: TRBJ1-5; cdr3_nt: TGTGCCAGCAGTTTTGACGGCCAGCCCCAGCATTTT; cdr3_aa: CASSFDGQPQHF
v_call: TRBV29-1; clone_size: medium-sized; d_call: .; j_call: TRBJ1-1; cdr3_nt: TGCAGCGTCGCGCACACTGAAGCTTTCTTT; cdr3_aa: CSVAHTEAFF
v_call: TRBV2; clone_size: .; d_call: .; j_call: TRBJ1-6; cdr3_nt: TGTGCCAGCCAGGTCCGTGGGGGCCGGGATAATTCACCCCTCCACTTT; cdr3_aa: CASQVRGGRDNSPLHF
v_call: TRBV7-9; clone_size: many; d_call: .; j_call: TRBJ2-4; cdr3_nt: TGTGCCAGCAGCTTGAATTTGGACAGATCCAAAAACATTCAGTACTTC; cdr3_aa: CASSLNLDRSKNIQYF
v_call: TRBV2; clone_size: many; d_call: TRBD2; j_call: TRBJ2-3; cdr3_nt: TGTGCCAGCGGAAGGACTAGCGGGAGCACAGATACGCAGTATTTT; cdr3_aa: CASGRTSGSTDTQYF
v_call: TRBV5-1; clone_size: many; d_call: TRBD1; j_call: TRBJ2-2; cdr3_nt: TGCGCCAGCAGCAACTTGGGGACAGGAGACACCGGGGAGCTGTTTTTT; cdr3_aa: CASSNLGTGDTGELFF
v_call: TRBV7-3; clone_size: many; d_call: .; j_call: TRBJ2-3; cdr3_nt: TGTGCCAGCAGCTTACGCGAGGCTGATACGCAGTATTTT; cdr3_aa: CASSLREADTQYF
v_call: TRBV20-1; clone_size: .; d_call: .; j_call: TRBJ1-2; cdr3_nt: TGCAGTGCTAGAGTAGGAAGTCCCGGAGGCTACACCTTC; cdr3_aa: CSARVGSPGGYTF
v_call: TRBV29-1; clone_size: .; d_call: TRBD2; j_call: TRBJ2-5; cdr3_nt: TGCAGCTGGGCCGGGACTAGCGGCCAAGAGACCCAGTACTTC; cdr3_aa: CSWAGTSGQETQYF
v_call: TRBV11-2; clone_size: many; d_call: TRBD2; j_call: TRBJ2-7; cdr3_nt: TGTGCCAGCAGCGGACCAGGACTAGCGGCCTCGTCCTACGAGCAGTACTTC; cdr3_aa: CASSGPGLAASSYEQYF
v_call: TRBV3-1; clone_size: .; d_call: .; j_call: TRBJ2-7; cdr3_nt: TGTGCCAGCAGCCAAGTCTATGGGGCAGATTACGAGCAGTACTTC; cdr3_aa: CASSQVYGADYEQYF
v_call: TRBV5-1; clone_size: many; d_call: .; j_call: TRBJ2-3; cdr3_nt: TGCGCCAGCAGCTTGGAAGTGGGGAGCACAGATACGCAGTATTTT; cdr3_aa: CASSLEVGSTDTQYF
v_call: TRBV30; clone_size: many; d_call: .; j_call: TRBJ1-2; cdr3_nt: TGTGCCTGGAGGTCAATCGGGAGCGGAGGCTACACCTTC; cdr3_aa: CAWRSIGSGGYTF
v_call: TRBV19; clone_size: many; d_call: .; j_call: TRBJ1-3; cdr3_nt: TGTGCCAGTATCTCCGGGACGGCACTTGGAAACACCATATATTTT; cdr3_aa: CASISGTALGNTIYF
v_call: TRBV25-1; clone_size: many; d_call: .; j_call: TRBJ2-7; cdr3_nt: TGTGCCAGCAGTGAATTCGAGACTTCACCCTACGAGCAGTACTTC; cdr3_aa: CASSEFETSPYEQYF
v_call: TRBV6-8; clone_size: .; d_call: .; j_call: TRBJ1-6; cdr3_nt: TGTGCCAGCAGTGGAGGACAAAACTATAATTCACCCCTCCACTTT; cdr3_aa: CASSGGQNYNSPLHF
v_call: TRBV7-2; clone_size: many; d_call: TRBD1; j_call: TRBJ1-2; cdr3_nt: TGTGCCAGCAGCCAAAGCACAGGGGGCTATGGCTACACCTTC; cdr3_aa: CASSQSTGGYGYTF
v_call: TRBV5-1; clone_size: many; d_call: TRBD1; j_call: TRBJ2-2; cdr3_nt: TGCGCCAGCAGCTCGGGGGACAGGGGAAACACCGGGGAGCTGTTTTTT; cdr3_aa: CASSSGDRGNTGELFF
v_call: TRBV29-1; clone_size: .; d_call: .; j_call: TRBJ2-3; cdr3_nt: TGCAGCTTGCGGGTGGGGACAGATACGCAGTATTTT; cdr3_aa: CSLRVGTDTQYF
v_call: TRBV20-1; clone_size: many; d_call: TRBD1; j_call: TRBJ2-3; cdr3_nt: TGCAGTGCTAGAGTGACGGACAGGGGATTTACAGATACGCAGTATTTT; cdr3_aa: CSARVTDRGFTDTQYF
v_call: TRBV20-1; clone_size: many; d_call: TRBD2; j_call: TRBJ2-1; cdr3_nt: TGCAGTGCCTCACCCGCCCTTGGACTAGAGGGCTACAATGAGCAGTTCTTC; cdr3_aa: CSASPALGLEGYNEQFF
v_call: TRBV12-3/TRBV12-4; clone_size: .; d_call: .; j_call: TRBJ2-1; cdr3_nt: TGTGCCAGCAGTTTGGGGGTAGAGAATGAGCAGTTCTTC; cdr3_aa: CASSLGVENEQFF
v_call: TRBV7-6; clone_size: many; d_call: TRBD2; j_call: TRBJ2-7; cdr3_nt: TGTGCCAGCAGCACCCTAGCGGGAGGACTCTACGAGCAGTACTTC; cdr3_aa: CASSTLAGGLYEQYF
v_call: TRBV6-2/TRBV6-3; clone_size: many; d_call: TRBD2; j_call: TRBJ2-7; cdr3_nt: TGTGCCAGCAGACTAGCGGGGTCTCGCGAGCAGTACTTC; cdr3_aa: CASRLAGSREQYF
v_call: TRBV28; clone_size: .; d_call: TRBD2; j_call: TRBJ2-2; cdr3_nt: TGTGCCAGCACCTACCTAGCGGAGGCGAACACCGGGGAGCTGTTTTTT; cdr3_aa: CASTYLAEANTGELFF
v_call: TRBV30; clone_size: many; d_call: .; j_call: TRBJ1-1; cdr3_nt: TGTGCCTGGAGTAATAGGGGCAGGGGAAATGGTCGAGCTTTCTTT; cdr3_aa: CAWSNRGRGNGRAFF
v_call: TRBV2; clone_size: .; d_call: .; j_call: TRBJ2-2; cdr3_nt: TGTGCCAGCAGCCAAGGGGCCCCGAACACCGGGGAGCTGTTTTTT; cdr3_aa: CASSQGAPNTGELFF
v_call: TRBV28; clone_size: many; d_call: TRBD1; j_call: TRBJ1-5; cdr3_nt: TGTGCCAGCAGTGAACCGGGACAGATGAAACAGCCCCAGCATTTT; cdr3_aa: CASSEPGQMKQPQHF
v_call: TRBV6-1; clone_size: .; d_call: TRBD1; j_call: TRBJ1-5; cdr3_nt: TGTGCCAGCAGTACCGCCGGGACAGGGAGCAGCAATCAGCCCCAGCATTTT; cdr3_aa: CASSTAGTGSSNQPQHF
v_call: TRBV28; clone_size: many; d_call: TRBD1; j_call: TRBJ2-2; cdr3_nt: TGTGCCAGCAGTTCCCGGGACAGGGTCACCGGGGAGCTGTTTTTT; cdr3_aa: CASSSRDRVTGELFF
v_call: TRBV9; clone_size: few; d_call: .; j_call: TRBJ1-4; cdr3_nt: TGTGCCAGCAGCGTAGAGGCAGAATACAATGAAAAACTGTCTTTT; cdr3_aa: CASSVEAEYNEKLSF
v_call: TRBV9; clone_size: few; d_call: TRBD2; j_call: TRBJ2-2; cdr3_nt: TGTGCCAGCAACAGCGGGACGAACACCGGGGAGCTGTTTTTT; cdr3_aa: CASNSGTNTGELFF
v_call: TRBV6-2/TRBV6-3; clone_size: .; d_call: .; j_call: TRBJ2-2; cdr3_nt: .; cdr3_aa: CASSSTGGTGELFFF
v_call: TRBV27; clone_size: many; d_call: .; j_call: TRBJ2-3; cdr3_nt: TGTGCCAGCAGTCCCGCAGTGGGGCGAGCAGATACGCAGTATTTT; cdr3_aa: CASSPAVGRADTQYF
v_call: TRBV7-3; clone_size: many; d_call: .; j_call: TRBJ2-6; cdr3_nt: TGTGCCAGCAGCTTAGGTGGTGGGTCTGGGGCCAACGTCCTGACTTTC; cdr3_aa: CASSLGGGSGANVLTF
v_call: TRBV19; clone_size: .; d_call: .; j_call: TRBJ1-2; cdr3_nt: TGTGCCAGTAGTATAGGACAGACCTATGGCTACACCTTC; cdr3_aa: CASSIGQTYGYTF
v_call: TRBV7-9; clone_size: many; d_call: .; j_call: TRBJ1-1; cdr3_nt: TGTGCCAGCAGCTTAGCGGGGGGAATCACTGAAGCTTTCTTT; cdr3_aa: CASSLAGGITEAFF